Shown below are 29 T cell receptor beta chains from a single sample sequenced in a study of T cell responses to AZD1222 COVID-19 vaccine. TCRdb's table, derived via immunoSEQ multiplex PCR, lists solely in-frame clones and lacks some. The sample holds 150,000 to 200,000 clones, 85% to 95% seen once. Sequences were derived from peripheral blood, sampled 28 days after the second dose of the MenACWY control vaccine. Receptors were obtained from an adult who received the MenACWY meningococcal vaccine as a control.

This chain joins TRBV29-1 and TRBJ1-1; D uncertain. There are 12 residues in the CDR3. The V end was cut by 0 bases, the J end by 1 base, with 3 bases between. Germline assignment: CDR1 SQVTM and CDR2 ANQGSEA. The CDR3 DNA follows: TGCAGCGTTGAAGACAGGAACACTGAAGCTTTCTTT. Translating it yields CSVEDRNTEAFF.

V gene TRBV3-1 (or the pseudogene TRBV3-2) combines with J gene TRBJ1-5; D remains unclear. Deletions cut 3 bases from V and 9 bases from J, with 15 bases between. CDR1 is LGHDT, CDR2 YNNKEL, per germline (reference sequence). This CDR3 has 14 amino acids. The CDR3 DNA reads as TGTGCCAGCAGCCAGAATCGGGCCCGACGGCCCCAGCATTTT. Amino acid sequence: CASSQNRARRPQHF.

The CDR3 DNA reads TGTGCCAGCAAGAAGGGACTTCCTGACTACGAGCAGTACTTC. Residues: CASKKGLPDYEQYF. V is TRBV11-2 and J is TRBJ2-7; TRBD2 might be the D (6 bases). There are 14 residues in the CDR3. V shed 7 bases and J shed 3 bases, with 16 bases lying between them. The germline V gene encodes CDR1 SGHAT and CDR2 FQNNGV.

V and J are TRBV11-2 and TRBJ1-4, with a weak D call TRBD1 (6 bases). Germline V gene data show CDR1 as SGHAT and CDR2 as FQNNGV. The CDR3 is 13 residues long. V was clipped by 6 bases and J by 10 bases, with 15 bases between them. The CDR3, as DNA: TGTGCCAGCAGAAGGAACAGGGCGGGAAAACTGTTTTTT. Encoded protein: CASRRNRAGKLFF.

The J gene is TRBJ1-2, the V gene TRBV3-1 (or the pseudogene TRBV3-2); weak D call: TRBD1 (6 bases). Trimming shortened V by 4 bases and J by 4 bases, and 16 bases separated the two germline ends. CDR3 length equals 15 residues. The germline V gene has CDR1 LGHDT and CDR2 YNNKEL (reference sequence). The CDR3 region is CASSLGQQTTYGYTF. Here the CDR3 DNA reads TGTGCCAGCAGCCTCGGACAGCAGACCACCTATGGCTACACCTTC.

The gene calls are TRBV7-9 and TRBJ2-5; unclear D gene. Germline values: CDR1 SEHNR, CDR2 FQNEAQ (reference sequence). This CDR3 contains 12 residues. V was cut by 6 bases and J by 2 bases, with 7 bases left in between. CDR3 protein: CASSRSQETQYF. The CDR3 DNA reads TGTGCCAGCAGTCGCAGTCAAGAGACCCAGTACTTC.

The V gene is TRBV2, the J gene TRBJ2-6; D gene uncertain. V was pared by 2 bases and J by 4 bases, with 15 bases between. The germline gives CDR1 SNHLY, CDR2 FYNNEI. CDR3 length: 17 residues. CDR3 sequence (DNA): TGTGCCAGCAGTGAAAGACGAGCCCTCAGAGGGGCCAACGTCCTGACTTTC. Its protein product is CASSERRALRGANVLTF.

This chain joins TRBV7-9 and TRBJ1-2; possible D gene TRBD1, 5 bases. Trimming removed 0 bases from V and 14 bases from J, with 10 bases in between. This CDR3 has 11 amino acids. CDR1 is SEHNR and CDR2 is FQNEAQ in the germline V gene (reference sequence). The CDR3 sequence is CASSLAVGHTF. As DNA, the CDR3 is TGTGCCAGCAGCTTAGCGGTGGGGCATACCTTC. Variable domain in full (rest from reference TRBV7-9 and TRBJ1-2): DTGVSQNPRHKITKRGQNVTFRCDPISEHNRLYWYRQTLGQGPEFLTYFQNEAQLEKSRLLSDRFSAERPKGSFSTLEIQRTEQGDSAMYLCASSLAVGHTFGSGTRLTVV.

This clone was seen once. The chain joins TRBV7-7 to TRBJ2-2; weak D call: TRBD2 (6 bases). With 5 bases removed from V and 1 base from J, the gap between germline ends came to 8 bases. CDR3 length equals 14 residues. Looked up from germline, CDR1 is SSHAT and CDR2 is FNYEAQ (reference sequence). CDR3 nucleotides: TGTGCCAGCAGCCAGACTAGGAACACCGGGGAGCTGTTTTTT. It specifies CASSQTRNTGELFF.

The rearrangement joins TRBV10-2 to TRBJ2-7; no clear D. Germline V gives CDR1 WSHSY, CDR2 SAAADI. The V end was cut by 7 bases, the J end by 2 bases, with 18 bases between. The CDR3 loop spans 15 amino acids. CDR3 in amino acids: CASTQRAGAPYEQYF. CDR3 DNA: TGCGCCAGCACCCAACGGGCAGGCGCCCCCTACGAGCAGTACTTC.

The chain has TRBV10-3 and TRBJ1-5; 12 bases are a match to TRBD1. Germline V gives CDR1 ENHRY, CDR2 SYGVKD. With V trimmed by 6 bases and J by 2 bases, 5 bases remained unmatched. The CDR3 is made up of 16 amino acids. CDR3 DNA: TGTGCCATCAGCGGGGACAGGGGGCTTGGCAATCAGCCCCAGCATTTT. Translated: CAISGDRGLGNQPQHF.

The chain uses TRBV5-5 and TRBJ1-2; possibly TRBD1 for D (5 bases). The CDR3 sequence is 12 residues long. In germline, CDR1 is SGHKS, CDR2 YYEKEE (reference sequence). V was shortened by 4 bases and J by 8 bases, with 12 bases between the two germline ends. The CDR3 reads CASSSGGKGYTF. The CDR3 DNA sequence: TGTGCCAGCAGCAGCGGGGGTAAGGGCTACACCTTC.

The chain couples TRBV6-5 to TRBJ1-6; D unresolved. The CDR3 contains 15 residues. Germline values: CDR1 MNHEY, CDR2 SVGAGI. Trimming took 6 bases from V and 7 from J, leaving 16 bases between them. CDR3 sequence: CASSPSREGNSPLHF. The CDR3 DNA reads TGTGCCAGCAGCCCATCCCGAGAGGGAAATTCACCCCTCCACTTT.

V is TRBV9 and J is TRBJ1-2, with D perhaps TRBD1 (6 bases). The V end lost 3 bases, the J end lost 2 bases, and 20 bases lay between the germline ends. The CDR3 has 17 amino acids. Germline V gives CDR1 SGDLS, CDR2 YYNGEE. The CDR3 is CASSAAVTGHLNYGYTF. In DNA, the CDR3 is TGTGCCAGCAGCGCCGCCGTCACAGGGCATTTAAACTATGGCTACACCTTC.

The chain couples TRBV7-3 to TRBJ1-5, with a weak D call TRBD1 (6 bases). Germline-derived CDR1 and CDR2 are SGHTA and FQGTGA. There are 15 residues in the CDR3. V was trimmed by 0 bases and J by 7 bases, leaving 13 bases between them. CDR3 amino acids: CASSLTRGAAQPQHF. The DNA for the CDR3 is TGTGCCAGCAGCTTAACGAGGGGGGCTGCACAGCCCCAGCATTTT.

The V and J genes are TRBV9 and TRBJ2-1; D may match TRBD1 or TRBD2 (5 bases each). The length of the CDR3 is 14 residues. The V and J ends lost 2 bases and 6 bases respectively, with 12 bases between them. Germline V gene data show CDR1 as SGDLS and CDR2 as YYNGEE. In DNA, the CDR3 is TGTGCCAGCAGCGTTTCGGGGACCCGCAATGAGCAGTTCTTC. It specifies CASSVSGTRNEQFF.

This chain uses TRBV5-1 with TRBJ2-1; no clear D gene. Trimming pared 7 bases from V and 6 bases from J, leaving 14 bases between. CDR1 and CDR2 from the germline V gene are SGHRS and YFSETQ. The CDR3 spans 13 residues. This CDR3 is CASGIGPSNEQFF. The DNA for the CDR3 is TGCGCCAGCGGAATCGGGCCATCCAATGAGCAGTTCTTC.

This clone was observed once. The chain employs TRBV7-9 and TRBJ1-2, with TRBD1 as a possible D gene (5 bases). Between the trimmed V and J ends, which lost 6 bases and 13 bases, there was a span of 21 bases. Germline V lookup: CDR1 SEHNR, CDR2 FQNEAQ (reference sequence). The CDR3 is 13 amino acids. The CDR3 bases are TGTGCCAGCAGTCCAAGGTCCGTGGCAGGGCCCACCTTC. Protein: CASSPRSVAGPTF.

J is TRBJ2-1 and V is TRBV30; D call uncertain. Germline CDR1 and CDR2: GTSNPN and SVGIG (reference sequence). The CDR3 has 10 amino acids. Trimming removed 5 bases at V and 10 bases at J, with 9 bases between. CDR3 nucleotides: TGTGCCTGGCCCTCTCGGGAGCAGTTCTTC. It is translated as CAWPSREQFF.

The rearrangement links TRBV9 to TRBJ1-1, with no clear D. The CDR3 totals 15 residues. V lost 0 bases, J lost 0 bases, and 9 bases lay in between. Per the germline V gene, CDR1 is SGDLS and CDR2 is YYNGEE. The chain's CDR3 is CASSVDDTLNTEAFF. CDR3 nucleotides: TGTGCCAGCAGCGTAGACGACACCTTGAACACTGAAGCTTTCTTT. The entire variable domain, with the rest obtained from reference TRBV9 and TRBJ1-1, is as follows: DSGVTQTPKHLITATGQRVTLRCSPRSGDLSVYWYQQSLDQGLQFLIQYYNGEERAKGNILERFSAQQFPDLHSELNLSSLELGDSALYFCASSVDDTLNTEAFFGQGTRLTVV.

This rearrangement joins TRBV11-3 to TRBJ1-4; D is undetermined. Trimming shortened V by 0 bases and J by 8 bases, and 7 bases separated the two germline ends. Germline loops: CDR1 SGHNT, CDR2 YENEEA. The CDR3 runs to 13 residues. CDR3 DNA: TGTGCCAGCAGCTTAGAGAGTTCCGAAAAACTGTTTTTT. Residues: CASSLESSEKLFF. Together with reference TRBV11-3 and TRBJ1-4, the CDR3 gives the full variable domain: EAGVVQSPRYKIIEKKQPVAFWCNPISGHNTLYWYLQNLGQGPELLIRYENEEAVDDSQLPKDRFSAERLKGVDSTLKIQPAELGDSAVYLCASSLESSEKLFFGSGTQLSVL.

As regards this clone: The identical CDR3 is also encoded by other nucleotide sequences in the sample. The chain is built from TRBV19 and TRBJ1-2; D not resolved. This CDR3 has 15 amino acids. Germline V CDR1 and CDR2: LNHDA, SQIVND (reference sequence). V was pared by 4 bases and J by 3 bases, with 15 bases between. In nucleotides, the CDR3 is TGTGCCAGTAGTACTTCATCCGAGCCCTACTATGGCTACACCTTC. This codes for CASSTSSEPYYGYTF.

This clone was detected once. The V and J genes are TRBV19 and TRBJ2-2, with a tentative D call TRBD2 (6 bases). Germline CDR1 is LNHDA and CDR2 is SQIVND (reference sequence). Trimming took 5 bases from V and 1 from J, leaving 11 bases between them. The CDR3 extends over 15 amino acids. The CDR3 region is CASSALSGNTGELFF. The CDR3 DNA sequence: TGTGCCAGTAGTGCCCTTAGCGGGAACACCGGGGAGCTGTTTTTT.

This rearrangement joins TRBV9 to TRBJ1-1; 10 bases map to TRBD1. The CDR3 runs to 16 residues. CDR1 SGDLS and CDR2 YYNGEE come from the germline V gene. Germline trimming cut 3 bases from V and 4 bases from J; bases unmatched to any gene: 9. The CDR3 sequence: CASSGGTGVDSTEAFF. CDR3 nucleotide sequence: TGTGCCAGCAGCGGAGGGACAGGGGTCGATAGCACTGAAGCTTTCTTT.

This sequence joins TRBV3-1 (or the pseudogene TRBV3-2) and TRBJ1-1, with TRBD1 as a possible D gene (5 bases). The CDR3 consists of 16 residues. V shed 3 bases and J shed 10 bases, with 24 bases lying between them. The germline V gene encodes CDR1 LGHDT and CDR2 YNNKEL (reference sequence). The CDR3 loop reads CASSHQRRDFSMLAFF. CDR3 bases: TGTGCCAGCAGCCACCAGCGCCGGGACTTTTCCATGCTAGCTTTCTTT.

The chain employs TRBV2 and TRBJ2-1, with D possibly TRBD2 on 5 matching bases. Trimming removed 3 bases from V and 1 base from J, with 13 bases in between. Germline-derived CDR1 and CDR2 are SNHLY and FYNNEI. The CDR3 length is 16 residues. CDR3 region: CASSDLSVLSYNEQFF. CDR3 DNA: TGTGCCAGCAGTGACCTTAGCGTGCTTTCCTACAATGAGCAGTTCTTC. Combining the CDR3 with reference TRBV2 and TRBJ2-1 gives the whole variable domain EPEVTQTPSHQVTQMGQEVILRCVPISNHLYFYWYRQILGQKVEFLVSFYNNEISEKSEIFDDQFSVERPDGSNFTLKIRSTKLEDSAMYFCASSDLSVLSYNEQFFGPGTRLTVL.

The CDR3 region has the DNA TGTGCCAGCAGCCCGCGGGACAGCAATTCACCCCTCCACTTT. Translated: CASSPRDSNSPLHF. V and J are TRBV5-6 and TRBJ1-6, with 7 positions matching TRBD1. The CDR3 loop spans 14 amino acids. Germline V gene lookup returns CDR1 SGHDT and CDR2 YYEEEE. V lost 4 bases to trimming and J lost 7 bases; unmatched junction nucleotides: 5. The entire variable domain, with the rest obtained from reference TRBV5-6 and TRBJ1-6, is as follows: DAGVTQSPTHLIKTRGQQVTLRCSPKSGHDTVSWYQQALGQGPQFIFQYYEEEERQRGNFPDRFSGHQFPNYSSELNVNALLLGDSALYLCASSPRDSNSPLHFGNGTRLTVT.

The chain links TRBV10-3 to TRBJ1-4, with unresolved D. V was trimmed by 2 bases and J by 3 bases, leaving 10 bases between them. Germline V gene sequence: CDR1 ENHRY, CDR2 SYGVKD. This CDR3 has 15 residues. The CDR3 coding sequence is TGTGCCATCAGTGAGGCGGGAACGGCTAATGAAAAACTGTTTTTT. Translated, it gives CAISEAGTANEKLFF.

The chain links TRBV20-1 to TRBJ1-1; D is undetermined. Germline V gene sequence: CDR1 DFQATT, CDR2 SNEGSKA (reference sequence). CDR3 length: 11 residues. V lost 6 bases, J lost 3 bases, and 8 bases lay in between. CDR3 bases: TGCAGTGCAAGGGAGGACACTGAAGCTTTCTTT. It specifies CSAREDTEAFF.